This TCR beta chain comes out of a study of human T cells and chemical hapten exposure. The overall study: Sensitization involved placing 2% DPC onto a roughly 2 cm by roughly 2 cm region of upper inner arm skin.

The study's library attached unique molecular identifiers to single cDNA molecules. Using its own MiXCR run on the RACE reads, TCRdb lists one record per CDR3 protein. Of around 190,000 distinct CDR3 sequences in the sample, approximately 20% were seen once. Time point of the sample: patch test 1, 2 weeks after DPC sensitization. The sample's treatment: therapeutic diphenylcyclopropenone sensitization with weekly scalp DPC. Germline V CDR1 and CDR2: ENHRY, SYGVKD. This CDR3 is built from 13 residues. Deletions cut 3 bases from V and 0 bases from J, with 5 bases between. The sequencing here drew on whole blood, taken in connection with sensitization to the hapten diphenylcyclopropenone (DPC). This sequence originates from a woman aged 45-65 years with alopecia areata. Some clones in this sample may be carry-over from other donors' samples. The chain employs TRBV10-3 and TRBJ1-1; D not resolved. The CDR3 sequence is CAISDSMNTEAFF. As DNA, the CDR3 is TGTGCCATCAGTGACAGTATGAACACTGAAGCTTTCTTT.